The rows below give T cell receptor beta chains drawn from one sample of a study of T cell clones after liver transplantation. Generated by immunoSEQ multiplex PCR, the TCRdb table keeps only in-frame clones and is missing some. The table includes 50,000 to 70,000 clones, 70% detected once. The specimen comprised CD4+ T cells from blood, sampled at the approximately 16-month timepoint. These receptors originate from a human patient who received a liver transplant. The T cells may come from the graft donor. The CDR3 runs from the conserved cysteine through the conserved F or W. The D gene is left open where the match is weak. Only part of the rows carry a size: once, few, many, or a class if the clone is expanded.

V gene,D gene,clone size,J gene,CDR3 protein,CDR3 DNA
TRBV10-2,-,-,TRBJ1-1,CASRGPRNTEAFF,TGCGCCAGCAGGGGACCGCGGAACACTGAAGCTTTCTTT
TRBV5-1,-,-,TRBJ1-3,CASSLGSGLGNTIYF,TGCGCCAGCAGCTTAGGGTCCGGACTAGGAAACACCATATATTTT
TRBV27,-,-,TRBJ1-2,CASRGVYGYTF,TGTGCCAGCAGAGGGGTGTATGGCTACACCTTC
TRBV7-2,-,once,TRBJ1-6,CASSLAEGTSPLHF,TGTGCCAGCAGCTTAGCTGAGGGGACTTCACCCCTCCACTTT
TRBV18,-,-,TRBJ2-7,CASSRDPSYEQYF,TGTGCCAGCTCACGGGACCCTTCCTACGAGCAGTACTTC
TRBV12-5,TRBD2,-,TRBJ2-1,CASGILAGESFF,TGTGCTAGTGGCATACTAGCGGGAGAGTCGTTCTTC
TRBV11-2,-,-,TRBJ2-7,CASSLGPPYEQYF,TGTGCCAGCAGCTTAGGCCCTCCCTACGAGCAGTACTTC
TRBV6-5,-,few,TRBJ1-2,CASRSPINYGYTF,TGTGCCAGCAGGAGCCCAATTAACTATGGCTACACCTTC
TRBV6-5,-,-,TRBJ2-7,CAGSYSFVGGEQYF,TGTGCCGGCAGTTACTCGTTCGTAGGGGGCGAGCAGTACTTC
TRBV5-6,TRBD2,-,TRBJ2-3,CASSRWASGSTDTQYF,TGTGCCAGCAGCCGCTGGGCTAGCGGGAGCACAGATACGCAGTATTTT
TRBV6-1,-,few,TRBJ2-1,CASSEPSWSQFF,TGTGCCAGCAGTGAACCCTCATGGTCGCAGTTCTTC
TRBV5-1,-,-,TRBJ1-3,CASSLEAGDRGNTIYF,TGCGCCAGCAGCTTGGAAGCCGGGGACCGGGGAAACACCATATATTTT
TRBV11-2,TRBD1,once,TRBJ1-1,CASSYDRGGTEAFF,TGTGCCAGCAGCTACGACAGGGGAGGGACTGAAGCTTTCTTT
TRBV7-2,-,-,TRBJ2-1,CASSSPTYNEQFF,TGTGCCAGCAGCTCTCCAACCTACAATGAGCAGTTCTTC
TRBV18,TRBD1,-,TRBJ1-1,CASSPTRGGSTEAFF,TGTGCCAGCTCACCGACCAGGGGGGGAAGCACTGAAGCTTTCTTT
TRBV10-3,TRBD1,many,TRBJ2-7,CAISEGTGSYEQYF,TGTGCCATCAGTGAGGGGACAGGCTCCTACGAGCAGTACTTC
TRBV7-2,-,-,TRBJ2-3,CASSPPIRDTQYF,TGTGCCAGCAGTCCTCCTATCAGAGATACGCAGTATTTT
TRBV7-2,-,-,TRBJ1-1,CASGTGNTEAFF,TGTGCCAGCGGTACGGGGAACACTGAAGCTTTCTTT
TRBV5-1,-,-,TRBJ2-1,CASSLEGSPGDEQFF,TGCGCCAGCAGCTTGGAGGGTAGCCCGGGCGATGAGCAGTTCTTC
TRBV5-1,-,-,TRBJ2-5,CASSGGAGAETQYF,TGCGCCAGCAGCGGCGGTGCGGGGGCGGAGACCCAGTACTTC
TRBV11-3,-,-,TRBJ2-3,CASRTGDTQYF,TGTGCCAGCCGCACCGGAGATACGCAGTATTTT
TRBV7-6,-,-,TRBJ2-3,CASSLGPTDTQYF,TGTGCCAGCAGCTTAGGACCCACAGATACGCAGTATTTT
TRBV7-2,-,-,TRBJ1-1,CASSLNIGQTEAFF,TGTGCCAGCAGCTTAAATATCGGACAGACTGAAGCTTTCTTT
TRBV7-2,-,-,TRBJ1-5,CASSLVLGSNQPQHF,TGTGCCAGCAGCTTAGTTCTGGGTAGCAATCAGCCCCAGCATTTT
TRBV7-2,-,-,TRBJ2-3,CASSSYQGTDTQYF,TGTGCCAGCAGCTCCTATCAGGGCACAGATACGCAGTATTTT
TRBV5-4,TRBD1,-,TRBJ2-4,CASSLEGTGSDIQYF,TGTGCCAGCAGCTTGGAAGGGACAGGGAGCGACATTCAGTACTTC
TRBV15,TRBD2,-,TRBJ2-1,CATSRDAGGYNEQFF,TGTGCCACCAGCAGAGATGCGGGAGGGTACAATGAGCAGTTCTTC
TRBV9,-,-,TRBJ1-5,CASSVDTGYNQPQHF,TGTGCCAGCAGCGTAGATACAGGTTACAATCAGCCCCAGCATTTT
TRBV5-6,TRBD1,-,TRBJ1-4,CASSLAGQGNEKLFF,TGTGCCAGCAGCCTTGCCGGACAGGGAAATGAAAAACTGTTTTTT
TRBV7-8,TRBD2,-,TRBJ2-3,CASSLGTSGSTDTQYF,TGTGCCAGCAGCTTAGGAACTAGCGGATCCACAGATACGCAGTATTTT
TRBV28,TRBD1,-,TRBJ1-2,CASSRQGPNYGYTF,TGTGCCAGCAGCCGACAGGGACCTAACTATGGCTACACCTTC
TRBV27,TRBD2,-,TRBJ2-2,CASSSRASGGPGTGELFF,TGTGCCAGCAGTTCCAGGGCTAGCGGGGGGCCCGGCACCGGGGAGCTGTTTTTT
TRBV5-1,-,-,TRBJ2-2,CASSLAAPNTGELFF,TGCGCCAGCAGCTTGGCAGCCCCGAACACCGGGGAGCTGTTTTTT
TRBV5-1,-,-,TRBJ2-3,CASSLVGVSTDTQYF,TGCGCCAGCAGCTTGGTAGGGGTTAGCACAGATACGCAGTATTTT
TRBV5-6,-,-,TRBJ2-4,CASSLEPNIQYF,TGTGCCAGCAGCTTGGAGCCCAACATTCAGTACTTC
TRBV18,-,-,TRBJ1-2,CASSPGGNYGYTF,TGTGCCAGCTCACCAGGCGGAAACTATGGCTACACCTTC
TRBV2,TRBD2,once,TRBJ2-3,CASSETSPLKYTQYF,TGTGCCAGCAGTGAGACTAGCCCCCTGAAGTATACGCAGTATTTT
TRBV7-2,-,-,TRBJ1-1,CASSSIMNTEAFF,TGTGCCAGCAGCTCAATAATGAACACTGAAGCTTTCTTT
TRBV11-2,-,-,TRBJ1-2,CASSLEESGYTF,TGTGCCAGCAGCTTAGAAGAATCCGGCTACACCTTC
TRBV14,TRBD1,-,TRBJ1-4,CASSQGGQTPFNEKLFF,TGTGCCAGCAGCCAAGGGGGACAGACCCCCTTTAATGAAAAACTGTTTTTT
TRBV11-2,-,-,TRBJ1-2,CASSLGGRCSF,TGTGCCAGCAGCTTAGGTGGCCGATGTTCATTC
TRBV28,-,-,TRBJ1-1,CASSLSNGGRAEAFF,TGTGCCAGCAGTTTATCAAATGGGGGCCGCGCTGAAGCTTTCTTT
TRBV28,-,-,TRBJ2-2,CASSSTGIGGELFF,TGTGCCAGCAGTTCCACAGGGATCGGGGGGGAGCTGTTTTTT
TRBV30,TRBD1,-,TRBJ2-2,CAWSRTGGTGELFF,TGTGCCTGGAGTAGGACAGGGGGGACCGGGGAGCTGTTTTTT
TRBV2,-,-,TRBJ2-5,CASRDGGGFQETQYF,TGTGCCAGCAGAGATGGGGGAGGTTTCCAAGAGACCCAGTACTTC
TRBV29-1,TRBD1,-,TRBJ1-5,CSVRVGGQDGQPQHF,TGCAGCGTTCGGGTGGGTGGACAGGACGGTCAGCCCCAGCATTTT
TRBV7-2,-,-,TRBJ2-7,CASSLGTGEQYF,TGTGCCAGCAGCTTAGGAACAGGCGAGCAGTACTTC
TRBV7-6,TRBD2,-,TRBJ2-5,CASGRGITSGSTGETQYF,TGTGCCAGCGGGAGGGGGATCACTAGCGGGAGTACGGGAGAGACCCAGTACTTC
TRBV18,TRBD2,-,TRBJ2-5,CASSPSLAGGGETQYF,TGTGCCAGCTCACCCTCACTAGCGGGAGGCGGAGAGACCCAGTACTTC
TRBV29-1,-,-,TRBJ2-2,CSVRGSDTGELFF,TGCAGCGTCAGGGGATCGGACACCGGGGAGCTGTTTTTT
TRBV9,TRBD2,-,TRBJ2-7,CASSPDPTGGGYEQYF,TGTGCCAGCAGCCCAGACCCTACGGGAGGTGGCTACGAGCAGTACTTC
TRBV7-9,TRBD2,-,TRBJ2-1,CASSLSGEGEQFF,TGTGCCAGCAGCTTAAGCGGGGAGGGTGAGCAGTTCTTC
TRBV29-1,-,-,TRBJ1-1,CSVVLGTEAFF,TGCAGCGTTGTGTTGGGGACTGAAGCTTTCTTT
TRBV5-1,TRBD1,-,TRBJ2-6,CASSSTGAGANVLTF,TGCGCCAGCAGCTCGACAGGGGCTGGGGCCAACGTCCTGACTTTC
TRBV19,-,many,TRBJ1-2,CASSIVAGGYTF,TGTGCCAGTAGTATAGTTGCGGGCGGCTACACCTTC
TRBV6-6,-,once,TRBJ1-1,CASSPSLEAFF,TGTGCCAGCAGCCCTAGTCTTGAAGCTTTCTTT
TRBV7-9,-,-,TRBJ2-1,CVTGFGNEQFF,TGTGTTACAGGGTTCGGCAATGAGCAGTTCTTC